This T cell receptor beta chain was recovered during a study of long-term antiretroviral therapy in people with HIV. They ran version v3.0 of the immunoSEQ assay at survey level. Assay: immunoSEQ multiplex PCR; the TCRdb copy retains only in-frame clones and omits some. The data contain about 14,000 clones, over 75% of them singletons. This clone was observed once. With 0 bases removed from V and 1 base from J, the gap between germline ends came to 4 bases. CDR1 is SGHDT, CDR2 YYEEEE, per germline. The CDR3 is 13 amino acids. The sequencing here drew on unsorted PBMCs, taken 6.2 years after starting antiretroviral therapy. The receptor was isolated from a middle-aged man with HIV. The chain combines TRBV5-6 with TRBJ2-5, with no clear D. This CDR3 is CASSLVAQETQYF. The CDR3, as DNA: TGTGCCAGCAGCTTGGTGGCCCAAGAGACCCAGTACTTC.